The rows below give T cell receptor beta chains drawn from one sample of a study of T cell repertoires in cytomegalovirus infection. TCRdb re-called the reads through MiXCR, storing one row per CDR3 protein. Seen here are approximately 500,000 distinct CDR3 sequences, 16% observed once, and the top ten hold 20% to 30%. The sequenced sample was CD8+ T cells from PBMCs. The origin of the receptors is a human donor in good health (CMV status not recorded). Some clones in this sample may be carry-over from other donors' samples. CDR3s include the opening cysteine and the closing phenylalanine or tryptophan. A D gene is named only where the DNA matches it firmly. Size is stated for part of the rows, as once, few or many counts, or as a class when the clone is expanded.

J gene: TRBJ2-7
V gene: TRBV4-2
D gene: .
clone size: .
CDR3 protein: CASSQATGGFYEQYF
CDR3 DNA: TGTGCCAGCAGCCAAGCCACAGGCGGATTCTACGAGCAGTACTTC

J gene: TRBJ2-1
V gene: TRBV27
D gene: .
clone size: many
CDR3 protein: CASLSGALQKPYNEQFF
CDR3 DNA: TGTGCCAGCCTTTCGGGAGCGCTGCAGAAGCCCTACAATGAGCAGTTCTTC

J gene: TRBJ2-6
V gene: TRBV14
D gene: .
clone size: .
CDR3 protein: CASSRERHRASGANVLTF
CDR3 DNA: TGTGCCAGCAGCCGGGAGCGGCACCGCGCCTCTGGGGCCAACGTCCTGACTTTC

J gene: TRBJ2-1
V gene: TRBV28
D gene: TRBD1
clone size: few
CDR3 protein: CASSLFSRGLGNEQFF
CDR3 DNA: TGTGCCAGCAGTTTATTCTCCAGGGGGCTCGGCAATGAGCAGTTCTTC

J gene: TRBJ1-6
V gene: TRBV12-3/TRBV12-4
D gene: .
clone size: many
CDR3 protein: CASSSRQANNSPLHF
CDR3 DNA: TGTGCCAGCAGTTCCCGACAGGCCAATAATTCACCCCTCCACTTT

J gene: TRBJ1-4
V gene: TRBV27
D gene: .
clone size: few
CDR3 protein: CASSRGRVTTNEKLFF
CDR3 DNA: TGTGCCAGCAGTAGGGGCAGGGTTACGACTAATGAAAAACTGTTTTTT

J gene: TRBJ2-2
V gene: TRBV7-9
D gene: .
clone size: many
CDR3 protein: CASLSRDPEGGELFF
CDR3 DNA: TGTGCCAGCCTTTCCCGGGACCCAGAAGGCGGGGAGCTGTTTTTT

J gene: TRBJ2-4
V gene: TRBV12-3/TRBV12-4
D gene: .
clone size: many
CDR3 protein: CASLGTSKNIQYF
CDR3 DNA: TGTGCCAGCCTCGGGACTTCCAAAAACATTCAGTACTTC

J gene: TRBJ1-2
V gene: TRBV25-1
D gene: .
clone size: few
CDR3 protein: CASSGGHGALFYGYTF
CDR3 DNA: TGTGCCAGCAGTGGTGGACATGGTGCCTTGTTCTATGGCTACACCTTC

J gene: TRBJ2-1
V gene: TRBV6-5
D gene: .
clone size: once
CDR3 protein: CAGSYIGPRNEQFF
CDR3 DNA: TGTGCCGGCAGTTATATAGGGCCGAGAAATGAGCAGTTCTTC